Below are 26 T cell receptor beta chains sequenced from a single sample in a study of shared clonotypes between healthy human individuals. Data came from immunoSEQ multiplex PCR; TCRdb stores just in-frame clones and leaves some out. The table records under 850,000 clones, about 92% of them present only once. CD45RO-negative cells were positively selected for CCR7, leaving out terminally differentiated effector memory CD45RA+ cells. The sample consisted of naive CD8+ T cells sorted from blood. These receptors were taken from a man aged 25-40 years in good health.

The CDR3 region is CASSLRGMSTDTQYF. In DNA, the CDR3 is TGTGCCAGCAGCTTGCGGGGGATGAGTACAGATACGCAGTATTTT. The chain recombines TRBV9 with TRBJ2-3; 7 bases line up with TRBD2. After removal of 4 bases from V and 3 bases from J, the junction contained 8 bases not matched to a gene. CDR1 and CDR2 (germline): SGDLS, YYNGEE. The CDR3 is made up of 15 amino acids.

This clone was detected only a few times. The same CDR3 also results from other DNA sequences found in this sample. The rearrangement links TRBV27 to TRBJ2-1; 8 positions agree with TRBD2. CDR1 and CDR2 from the germline V gene are MNHEY and SMNVEV (reference sequence). This CDR3 is built from 14 residues. The ends lost 2 bases at V and 3 bases at J; junction bases unmatched: 0. CDR3 in amino acids: CASSLAGGYNEQFF. For the CDR3, the DNA is TGTGCCAGCAGTTTAGCGGGAGGCTACAATGAGCAGTTCTTC.

This sequence joins TRBV15 and TRBJ2-2; 13 nucleotides line up with TRBD2. Germline V lookup: CDR1 LNHNV, CDR2 YYDKDF (reference sequence). J gave up 3 bases and V 4 bases, and 11 bases lay outside the gene matches. The length of the CDR3 is 19 residues. In DNA, the CDR3 is TGTGCCACCAGCACCACCACCCGACTAGCGGGAGGCTACACCGGGGAGCTGTTTTTT. This sequence encodes CATSTTTRLAGGYTGELFF.

V is TRBV29-1 and J is TRBJ1-2; no clear D gene. Trimming cost V 3 bases and J 6 bases, with 26 bases left between them. CDR1 is SQVTM, CDR2 ANQGSEA, per germline. There are 17 residues in the CDR3. For the CDR3, the DNA is TGCAGCGTTGATTGGCGAGATCTGGGATCCTTGGGAGATGGCTACACCTTC. Translated: CSVDWRDLGSLGDGYTF.

This rearrangement joins TRBV18 to TRBJ2-5; D is ambiguous. The CDR3 runs 13 residues. The V gene's germline CDR1 is KGHSH and CDR2 LQKENI. Trimming took off 3 bases at V and 0 bases at J, with 5 bases between the two ends. The CDR3, as DNA: TGTGCCAGCTCACCGACGTACCAAGAGACCCAGTACTTC. Translation: CASSPTYQETQYF. The full variable domain, its missing parts supplied by reference TRBV18 and TRBJ2-5, is NAGVMQNPRHLVRRRGQEARLRCSPMKGHSHVYWYRQLPEEGLKFMVYLQKENIIDESGMPKERFSAEFPKEGPSILRIQQVVRGDSAAYFCASSPTYQETQYFGPGTRLLVL.

The chain is built from TRBV29-1 and TRBJ2-3; 7 nucleotides agree with TRBD1. Trimming removed 3 bases from V and 8 bases from J; junction bases left unmatched: 8. Germline loops: CDR1 SQVTM, CDR2 ANQGSEA. The CDR3 extends over 13 amino acids. The DNA for the CDR3 is TGCAGCGTTGATGAGAGGGGGCAAGTTACGCAGTATTTT. This translates into CSVDERGQVTQYF.

The V and J genes are TRBV18 and TRBJ1-1, with 8 bases that match TRBD1. CDR1 is KGHSH, CDR2 LQKENI, per germline. Losses at the gene ends were 7 bases for V and 6 bases for J; bases not matched to a gene: 4. The CDR3 has 12 amino acids. The CDR3 sequence: CASWGQVPEAFF. In DNA form, the CDR3 reads TGTGCCAGCTGGGGACAGGTCCCTGAAGCTTTCTTT.

The J gene is TRBJ1-4, the V gene TRBV2, with a weak D call TRBD1 (6 bases). The V end lost 3 bases, the J end lost 3 bases, and 14 bases lay between the germline ends. This CDR3 is built from 16 residues. CDR1 and CDR2 (germline): SNHLY, FYNNEI. In DNA, the CDR3 is TGTGCCAGCAGTGATGACGGGGACAACCCTAATGAAAAACTGTTTTTT. Protein: CASSDDGDNPNEKLFF.

The gene calls are TRBV7-2 and TRBJ2-3; D may be TRBD1 (5 bases). The CDR3 totals 15 residues. CDR1 SGHTA and CDR2 FQGNSA come from the germline V gene. V was pared by 2 bases and J by 1 base, with 10 bases between. CDR3 residues: CASSLTMGRTDTQYF. The CDR3 nucleotides are TGTGCCAGCAGCTTAACCATGGGGCGCACAGATACGCAGTATTTT. Looking up the rest from reference TRBV7-2 and TRBJ2-3 gives the full variable domain: GAGVSQSPSNKVTEKGKDVELRCDPISGHTALYWYRQSLGQGLEFLIYFQGNSAPDKSGLPSDRFSAERTGGSVSTLTIQRTQQEDSAVYLCASSLTMGRTDTQYFGPGTRLTVL.

This clone is a singleton in its sample. The CDR3 loop reads CATSRGDRLEVEAFF. The CDR3 DNA follows: TGTGCCACCAGCAGAGGGGATAGGCTCGAGGTTGAAGCTTTCTTT. The chain links TRBV15 to TRBJ1-1; D is uncertain. This CDR3 is 15 amino acids long. Germline lookup yields CDR1 LNHNV and CDR2 YYDKDF (reference sequence). The V end was cut by 1 base, the J end by 7 bases, with 16 bases between.

V usage is TRBV19 and J usage is TRBJ1-3, with D perhaps matching TRBD1 (5 bases). This CDR3 comprises 14 residues. The V end was cut by 5 bases, the J end by 6 bases, with 14 bases between. Germline V lookup: CDR1 LNHDA, CDR2 SQIVND (reference sequence). CDR3 amino acids: CASSPNRRLNTIYF. The CDR3 DNA reads TGTGCCAGTAGTCCCAACAGGCGGCTAAACACCATATATTTT.

The chain combines TRBV28 with TRBJ2-2; no firm D call. The CDR3 runs to 16 residues. V was trimmed by 7 bases and J by 4 bases, leaving 19 bases between them. Germline CDR1 reads MDHEN; CDR2 reads SYDVKM. The CDR3 coding sequence is TGTGCCAGCAACCGTTTAGCAGTAAAGGGCACCGGGGAGCTGTTTTTT. The encoded protein is CASNRLAVKGTGELFF.

This chain joins TRBV15 and TRBJ2-1; TRBD2 aligns across 10 bases. Germline V CDR1 and CDR2: LNHNV, YYDKDF (reference sequence). V gave up 1 base and J gave up 2 bases; unmatched junction bases: 11. This CDR3 is 19 amino acids long. The CDR3 DNA reads TGTGCCACCAGCAGAGTGGGCACTAGCGGGATAGGAGCCTACAATGAGCAGTTCTTC. Its protein is CATSRVGTSGIGAYNEQFF. Drawing the rest from reference TRBV15 and TRBJ2-1, the complete variable domain is DAMVIQNPRYQVTQFGKPVTLSCSQTLNHNVMYWYQQKSSQAPKLLFHYYDKDFNNEADTPDNFQSRRPNTSFCFLDIRSPGLGDTAMYLCATSRVGTSGIGAYNEQFFGPGTRLTVL.

The CDR3 region has the DNA TGTGCCAGCAGCGTAGTAGCGGGGCCGACAAGAGACGGCCAGTACTTC. This translates into CASSVVAGPTRDGQYF. The V and J genes are TRBV9 and TRBJ2-5, with 8 bases identical to TRBD2. The CDR3 has 16 amino acids. Germline V gene data show CDR1 as SGDLS and CDR2 as YYNGEE. The V and J ends lost 0 bases and 10 bases, in that order; junction bases with no gene match: 14.

Concerning this clone itself: Other DNA sequences in this sample translate to the same CDR3. The chain links TRBV7-9 to TRBJ2-7; D may be TRBD1 (5 bases). Deletions cut 5 bases from V and 1 base from J, with 9 bases between. The CDR3 has 13 amino acids. Germline CDR1 is SEHNR and CDR2 is FQNEAQ (reference sequence). The CDR3 region is CASSPRQSYEQYF. The CDR3 DNA reads TGTGCCAGCAGCCCAAGACAGTCCTACGAGCAGTACTTC.

A remark on this clone: A junction boundary mismatches the germline segment, possibly from a read error. J is TRBJ2-7 and V is TRBV27, with 7 bases lining up with TRBD1. This CDR3 contains 14 residues. Germline V gene data show CDR1 as MNHEY and CDR2 as SMNVEV (reference sequence). The CDR3 spells CASSLTGQSFEQYF. In DNA form, the CDR3 reads TGTGCCAGCAGTTTAACGGGACAGTCCTTCGAGCAGTACTTC.

This clone was seen only once. The chain recombines TRBV13 with TRBJ2-7; 8 nucleotides match TRBD1. The germline V gene encodes CDR1 PRHDT and CDR2 FYEKMQ (reference sequence). CDR3 length: 17 residues. Trimming at V came to 5 bases and at J to 3 bases, leaving 15 bases not matched to a gene. This chain's CDR3 is CASSRSKNRGRIYEQYF. As DNA, the CDR3 is TGTGCCAGCAGCCGGAGCAAGAACAGGGGGAGGATCTACGAGCAGTACTTC. The full variable domain, its missing parts supplied by reference TRBV13 and TRBJ2-7, is AAGVIQSPRHLIKEKRETATLKCYPIPRHDTVYWYQQGPGQDPQFLISFYEKMQSDKGSIPDRFSAQQFSDYHSELNMSSLELGDSALYFCASSRSKNRGRIYEQYFGPGTRLTVT.

The chain uses TRBV2 and TRBJ2-3; no firm D call. The ends were cut back, 7 bases at V and 7 bases at J, with 6 bases in the middle. The germline V gene has CDR1 SNHLY and CDR2 FYNNEI. The CDR3 length is 10 residues. The CDR3 DNA is TGTGCCAGCATTTGGAATACGCAGTATTTT. It translates to CASIWNTQYF.

The chain carries TRBV7-9 and TRBJ2-7; TRBD2 matches at 7 bases. CDR3 length: 15 residues. V trimming: 5 bases; J trimming: 0 bases; junction bases outside the gene matches: 7. CDR1 is SEHNR and CDR2 is FQNEAQ in the germline V gene (reference sequence). The CDR3, as DNA: TGTGCCAGCAGCGGGGGGGTCCTCCCCTCCTACGAGCAGTACTTC. Protein: CASSGGVLPSYEQYF.

The rearrangement joins TRBV6-5 to TRBJ2-7; the D gene is possibly TRBD1 (5 bases). This CDR3 is built from 12 residues. Germline-derived CDR1 and CDR2 are MNHEY and SVGAGI. The ends were cut back, 6 bases at V and 4 bases at J, with 10 bases in the middle. The CDR3, as DNA: TGTGCCAGCAGGTTCAGGGTATACGAGCAGTACTTC. It encodes CASRFRVYEQYF.

This clone occurred once. V gene TRBV9 combines with J gene TRBJ2-1, with D perhaps TRBD1 or TRBD2 (5 bases each). Trimming cost V 0 bases and J 0 bases, with 16 bases left between them. The CDR3 is 18 amino acids. The germline V gene has CDR1 SGDLS and CDR2 YYNGEE. For the CDR3, the DNA is TGTGCCAGCAGCGTAGACGAGGGGCGGTTGACCTCCTACAATGAGCAGTTCTTC. It specifies CASSVDEGRLTSYNEQFF.

This chain connects TRBV19 to TRBJ1-5, with a possible D match to TRBD1 (5 bases). The CDR3 is 15 residues long. The V and J ends lost 8 bases and 0 bases respectively, with 14 bases between them. Germline V gene data show CDR1 as LNHDA and CDR2 as SQIVND (reference sequence). The CDR3 nucleotides are TGTGCCAGTGGAGTAGGGGCGAATAGCAATCAGCCCCAGCATTTT. Encoded protein: CASGVGANSNQPQHF.

This chain uses TRBV14 with TRBJ2-7, with a weak D call TRBD2 (6 bases). Germline V gene sequence: CDR1 SGHDN, CDR2 FVKESK. V lost 0 bases to trimming and J lost 4 bases, with 19 bases between them. This CDR3 region has 17 residues. In DNA form, the CDR3 reads TGTGCCAGCAGCCAAGATTTGGGGGGACTGGCGGAGTACGAGCAGTACTTC. This translates into CASSQDLGGLAEYEQYF. The complete variable domain, with remaining parts taken from reference TRBV14 and TRBJ2-7, reads EAGVTQFPSHSVIEKGQTVTLRCDPISGHDNLYWYRRVMGKEIKFLLHFVKESKQDESGMPNNRFLAERTGGTYSTLKVQPAELEDSGVYFCASSQDLGGLAEYEQYFGPGTRLTVT.

The rearrangement links TRBV6-1 to TRBJ1-1, with D unresolved. V was shortened by 2 bases and J by 0 bases, with 10 bases between the two germline ends. The CDR3 runs to 15 residues. CDR1 and CDR2 from the germline V gene are MNHNS and SASEGT. CDR3 sequence reads: CASSEQEGLNTEAFF. Written as DNA, the CDR3 is TGTGCCAGCAGTGAACAGGAGGGTTTGAACACTGAAGCTTTCTTT.

This chain's CDR3 is CASSQVLAKNIQYF. The CDR3 nucleotides are TGCGCCAGCAGCCAAGTGCTAGCCAAAAACATTCAGTACTTC. The chain has TRBV4-1 and TRBJ2-4; unclear D gene. CDR1 is MGHRA, CDR2 YSYEKL, per germline. The CDR3 consists of 14 residues. The ends were cut back, 1 base at V and 0 bases at J, with 4 bases in the middle.

This clone is a singleton in its sample. This chain joins TRBV6-1 and TRBJ1-2; no clear D gene. The germline V gene has CDR1 MNHNS and CDR2 SASEGT. The CDR3 covers 12 residues. V was shortened by 1 base and J by 4 bases, with 4 bases between the two germline ends. As DNA, the CDR3 is TGTGCCAGCAGTGAAGACACCTATGGCTACACCTTC. Translating it yields CASSEDTYGYTF.